The following is a TCR beta chain sequence with its context. Antigen specificity is unknown. The sample is drawn from a study of T cells in localized non-small cell lung cancer. Study results and caveats: Elevated blood T cell density was associated with longer overall survival. Maximal T cell clonality occurred in uninvolved adjacent lung, with tumor ranking below it.

Sequencing was performed with immunoSEQ multiplex PCR; in TCRdb, only in-frame clones are kept and a portion is missing. The profile shows approximately 31,000 clones, approximately 81% of them singletons. Germline CDR1 LNHDA, CDR2 SQIVND (reference sequence). CDR3 length: 15 residues. Trimming left V 4 bases short and J 6 bases short, with 15 bases between. The V call is TRBV19, the J call TRBJ2-2, with TRBD2 as a possible D gene (5 bases). This receptor was obtained from a male donor at least 60 years old with stage II squamous cell lung carcinoma. The starting material was peripheral blood, obtained before any cancer treatment. Written as DNA, the CDR3 is TGTGCCAGTAGTAAGGCCGGACTGACTGCCGGGGAGCTGTTTTTT. Its translation is CASSKAGLTAGELFF.